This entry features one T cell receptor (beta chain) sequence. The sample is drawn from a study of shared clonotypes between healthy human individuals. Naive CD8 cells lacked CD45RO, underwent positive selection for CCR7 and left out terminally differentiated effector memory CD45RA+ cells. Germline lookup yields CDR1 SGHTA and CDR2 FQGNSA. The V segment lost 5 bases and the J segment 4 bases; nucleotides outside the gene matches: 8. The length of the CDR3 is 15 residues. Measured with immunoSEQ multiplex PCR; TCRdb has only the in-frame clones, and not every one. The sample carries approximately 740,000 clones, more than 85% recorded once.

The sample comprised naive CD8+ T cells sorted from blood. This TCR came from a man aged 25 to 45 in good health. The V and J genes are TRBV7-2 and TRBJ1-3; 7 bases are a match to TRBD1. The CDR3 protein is CASSPRTGSGNTIYF. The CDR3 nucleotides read TGTGCCAGCAGCCCCCGGACAGGCTCCGGAAACACCATATATTTT.